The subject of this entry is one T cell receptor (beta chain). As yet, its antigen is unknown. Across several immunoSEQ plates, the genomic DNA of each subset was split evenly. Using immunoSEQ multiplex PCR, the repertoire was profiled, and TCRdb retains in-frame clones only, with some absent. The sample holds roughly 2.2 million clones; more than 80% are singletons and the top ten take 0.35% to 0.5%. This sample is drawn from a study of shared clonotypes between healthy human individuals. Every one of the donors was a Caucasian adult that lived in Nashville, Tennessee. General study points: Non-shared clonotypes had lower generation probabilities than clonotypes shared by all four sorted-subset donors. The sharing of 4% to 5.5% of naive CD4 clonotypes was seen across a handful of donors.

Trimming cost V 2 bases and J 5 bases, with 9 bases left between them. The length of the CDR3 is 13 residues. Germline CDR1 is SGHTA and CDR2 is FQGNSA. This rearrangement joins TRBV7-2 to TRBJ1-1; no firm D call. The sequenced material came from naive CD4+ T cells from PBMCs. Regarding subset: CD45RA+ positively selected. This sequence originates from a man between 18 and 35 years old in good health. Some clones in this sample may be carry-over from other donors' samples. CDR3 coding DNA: TGTGCCAGCAGCTTACTGGGGATTACTGAAGCTTTCTTT. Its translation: CASSLLGITEAFF. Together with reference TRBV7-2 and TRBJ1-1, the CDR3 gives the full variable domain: GAGVSQSPSNKVTEKGKDVELRCDPISGHTALYWYRQSLGQGLEFLIYFQGNSAPDKSGLPSDRFSAERTGGSVSTLTIQRTQQEDSAVYLCASSLLGITEAFFGQGTRLTVV.